This entry concerns a single TCR beta chain. This sample stems from a study of T cell changes during pregnancy in multiple sclerosis. With 5 bases clipped from V and 0 bases from J, the junction kept 6 bases outside the gene matches. The CDR3 loop spans 15 amino acids. Looked up from germline, CDR1 is SEHNR and CDR2 is FQNEAQ (reference sequence). TCRdb's table, derived via immunoSEQ multiplex PCR, lists solely in-frame clones and lacks some. This sample has 55,000 to 65,000 clones, with 93% found just once. The gene calls are TRBV7-9 and TRBJ2-7, with 8 bases that match TRBD1. The source is a female donor with multiple sclerosis, enrolled in a pregnancy study. The starting material was CD8+ T cells from peripheral blood mononuclear cells, obtained in the third trimester of pregnancy. The CDR3 protein is CASSRRDRTSYEQYF. CDR3 bases: TGTGCCAGCAGCCGAAGGGACAGGACCTCCTACGAGCAGTACTTC.